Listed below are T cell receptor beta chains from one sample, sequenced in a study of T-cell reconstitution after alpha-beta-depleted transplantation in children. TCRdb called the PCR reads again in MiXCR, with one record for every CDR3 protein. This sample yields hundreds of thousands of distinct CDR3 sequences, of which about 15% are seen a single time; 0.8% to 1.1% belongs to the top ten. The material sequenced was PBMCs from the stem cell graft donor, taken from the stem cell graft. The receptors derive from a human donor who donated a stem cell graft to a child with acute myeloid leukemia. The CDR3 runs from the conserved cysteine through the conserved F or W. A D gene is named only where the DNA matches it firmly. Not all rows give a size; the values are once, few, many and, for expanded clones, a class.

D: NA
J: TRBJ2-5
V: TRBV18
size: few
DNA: TGTGCCAGCTCACCACCCGAGGGCTCGGAGACCCAGTACTTC
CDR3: CASSPPEGSETQYF

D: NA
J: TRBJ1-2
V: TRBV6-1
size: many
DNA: TGTGCCAGCAGTGAAATGGACCTAACCGGAGGCTACACCTTC
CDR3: CASSEMDLTGGYTF

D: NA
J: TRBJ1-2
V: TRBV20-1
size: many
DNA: TGCAGTGCTAGAGAGGGGGGCAGGGTGCATGGCTACACCTTC
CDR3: CSAREGGRVHGYTF

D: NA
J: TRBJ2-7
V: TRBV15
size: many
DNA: TGTGCCACCAGCAGAGATAGGCAGGGGTCCTCCTACGAGCAGTACTTC
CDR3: CATSRDRQGSSYEQYF

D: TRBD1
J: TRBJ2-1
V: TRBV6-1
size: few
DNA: TGTGCCAGCAGATTCGGGACAGGGTCCTACAATGAGCAGTTCTTC
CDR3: CASRFGTGSYNEQFF

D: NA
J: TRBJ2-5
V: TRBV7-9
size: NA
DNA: TGTGCCAGCAAACTCCGGGAGCGGGAGACCCAGTACTTC
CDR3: CASKLRERETQYF

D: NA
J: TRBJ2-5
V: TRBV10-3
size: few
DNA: TGTGCCATCAGTGAGTCGGCGGGGACCCAGACCCAGTACTTC
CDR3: CAISESAGTQTQYF

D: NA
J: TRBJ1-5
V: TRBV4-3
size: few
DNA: TGCGCCAGCAGCCAAGATTTCAGGGCCGGTCAGCCCCAGCATTTT
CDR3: CASSQDFRAGQPQHF

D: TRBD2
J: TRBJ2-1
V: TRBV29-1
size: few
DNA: TGCAGCGTTGAATTGACTAGCGGGGTGATCAATGAGCAGTTCTTC
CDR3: CSVELTSGVINEQFF

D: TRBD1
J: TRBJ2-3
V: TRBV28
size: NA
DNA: TGTGCCAGCAGTCGCTCGGACAGGGGCGCAGATACGCAGTATTTT
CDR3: CASSRSDRGADTQYF

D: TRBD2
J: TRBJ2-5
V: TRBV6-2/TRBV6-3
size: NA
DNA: TGTGCCAGCAGTTACCCCGGACTAGCGGGGGGCCAAGAGACCCAGTACTTC
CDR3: CASSYPGLAGGQETQYF

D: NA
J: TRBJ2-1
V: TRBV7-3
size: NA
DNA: TGTGCCAGCAGCGAGTCCGTTTGGGTCAATGAGCAGTTCTTC
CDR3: CASSESVWVNEQFF

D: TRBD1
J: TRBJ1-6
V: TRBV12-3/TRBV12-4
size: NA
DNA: TGTGCCAGCAGCCCGTTCGCGACAGGGCGGAATCCACCCCTCCACTTT
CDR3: CASSPFATGRNPPLHF

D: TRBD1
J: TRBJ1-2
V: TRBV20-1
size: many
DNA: TGCAGTGCTAGCTCCAGGGGGCTTGGATATGGCTACACCTTC
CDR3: CSASSRGLGYGYTF

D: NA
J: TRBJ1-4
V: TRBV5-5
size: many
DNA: TGTGCCAGCAGCGGAACCAGGGCTACTAATGAAAAACTGTTTTTT
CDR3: CASSGTRATNEKLFF

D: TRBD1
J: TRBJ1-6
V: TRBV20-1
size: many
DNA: TGCAGTGCTAGACGGGACAGGGTGGGTTCACCCCTCCACTTT
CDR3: CSARRDRVGSPLHF

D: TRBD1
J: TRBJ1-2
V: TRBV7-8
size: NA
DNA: TGTGCCAGCAGCGGGGCCAGGGGGCTGGTCTATGGCTACACCTTC
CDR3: CASSGARGLVYGYTF

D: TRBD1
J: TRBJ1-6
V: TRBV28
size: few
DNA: TGTGCCAGCAGTCTAATAGGGGGCCTTAGTTCACCCCTCCACTTT
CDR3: CASSLIGGLSSPLHF

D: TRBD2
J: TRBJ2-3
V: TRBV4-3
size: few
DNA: TGCGCCAGCAGCCAAGTGACTAGCGGGGGGTATACGCAGTATTTT
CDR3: CASSQVTSGGYTQYF

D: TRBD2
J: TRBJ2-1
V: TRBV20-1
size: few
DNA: TGCAGTGCTCAAGGACTAGCGGGGGGGCAAAGAAGGAGTAATGAGCAGTTCTTC
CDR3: CSAQGLAGGQRRSNEQFF

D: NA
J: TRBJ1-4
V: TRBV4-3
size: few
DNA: TGCGCCAGCAGCCAGATCCGCGGGCCCTTTAATGAAAAACTGTTTTTT
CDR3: CASSQIRGPFNEKLFF

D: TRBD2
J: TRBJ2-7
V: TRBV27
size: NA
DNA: TGTGCCAGCAGTTTGCGAGCGGGGCCCCCCTACGAGCAGTACTTC
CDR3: CASSLRAGPPYEQYF

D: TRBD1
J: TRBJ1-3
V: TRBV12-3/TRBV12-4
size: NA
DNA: TGTGCCAGCAGCTTCGGGACAGGGTACTATCTCTCTGGAAACACCATATATTTT
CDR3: CASSFGTGYYLSGNTIYF

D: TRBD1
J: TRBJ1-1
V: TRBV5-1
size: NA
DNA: TGCGCCAGCAGCTTCGATGGACAGGTGGTGATGAACACTGAAGCTTTCTTT
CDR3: CASSFDGQVVMNTEAFF

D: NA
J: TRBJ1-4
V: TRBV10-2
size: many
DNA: TGCGCCAGCAGTGACAGAGAATCTAATGAAAAACTGTTTTTT
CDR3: CASSDRESNEKLFF

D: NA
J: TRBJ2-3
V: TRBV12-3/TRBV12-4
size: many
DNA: TGTGCCAGCAGTTTAGGATCTCGCACAGATACGCAGTATTTT
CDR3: CASSLGSRTDTQYF

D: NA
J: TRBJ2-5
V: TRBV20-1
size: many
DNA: TGCAGTGCTAGAGAAGGGCTAGCGAAAGAGACCCAGTACTTC
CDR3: CSAREGLAKETQYF

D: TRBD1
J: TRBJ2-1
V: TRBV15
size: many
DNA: TGTGCCACCAGCAGAGATAGGGGGCTATACAATGAGCAGTTCTTC
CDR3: CATSRDRGLYNEQFF

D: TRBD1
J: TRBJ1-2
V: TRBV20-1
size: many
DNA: TGCAGTGCTAGAGACAGGGGGCTTAAGGGCTACACCTTC
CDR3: CSARDRGLKGYTF

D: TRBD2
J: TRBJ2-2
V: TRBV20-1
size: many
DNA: TGCAGTGCTAGAGGGGGAGGGTCGAACACCGGGGAGCTGTTTTTT
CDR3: CSARGGGSNTGELFF

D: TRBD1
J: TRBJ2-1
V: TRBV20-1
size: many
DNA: TGCAGTGCAAACAGGGGATACAATGAGCAGTTCTTC
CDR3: CSANRGYNEQFF